The table lists the clone carrying this TCR beta chain with a few counts. Germline-derived CDR1 and CDR2 are MDHEN and SYDVKM. The CDR3 totals 16 residues. Trimming took 2 bases from V and 2 from J, leaving 15 bases between them. The sample originates from a study of T cells after yellow fever vaccination. TCRdb passed the 5' RACE reads through MiXCR, listing each CDR3 protein once. Of hundreds of thousands of distinct CDR3 sequences listed, about an eighth are singletons. This receptor was identified in a man aged 18 to 35 who received the YFV17D yellow fever vaccine. This chain uses TRBV28 with TRBJ2-5, with D maybe TRBD1 (6 bases). The material was CD4+ T cells sorted from PBMCs, obtained 15 days after the yellow fever booster vaccination. This CDR3 is CASSLVTGLLQETQYF. The CDR3 region has the DNA TGTGCCAGCAGTTTAGTGACAGGTCTCCTTCAAGAGACCCAGTACTTC.